This T cell receptor beta chain stems from a study of liver allograft versus peripheral blood T cells. Study summary: Comparative analysis was performed on T cell receptor repertoires from transplanted livers and from recipients' peripheral blood.

In its sample, this clonotype is medium-sized. Its antigen remains unidentified. TCRdb analysed the reads with MiXCR anew, one entry per CDR3 protein. The sample carries approximately 4,000 distinct CDR3 sequences, roughly 15% recorded once. Study-wide findings and caveats: Liver allografts reportedly held T cell receptor repertoires unlike those in peripheral blood.

Germline CDR1 reads LNHDA; CDR2 reads SQIVND (reference sequence). The CDR3 is 16 residues long. The germline V and J ends were trimmed by 7 bases and 4 bases, with 19 bases remaining between them. The TCR originated in a human patient who had a liver transplant. Some T cells may have originated in the graft donor. The chain employs TRBV19 and TRBJ1-4; D unresolved. The CDR3 region has the DNA TGTGCCAGTACGGGCTCCGCGAGGACCTATAATGAAAAACTGTTTTTT. Translated, it gives CASTGSARTYNEKLFF.